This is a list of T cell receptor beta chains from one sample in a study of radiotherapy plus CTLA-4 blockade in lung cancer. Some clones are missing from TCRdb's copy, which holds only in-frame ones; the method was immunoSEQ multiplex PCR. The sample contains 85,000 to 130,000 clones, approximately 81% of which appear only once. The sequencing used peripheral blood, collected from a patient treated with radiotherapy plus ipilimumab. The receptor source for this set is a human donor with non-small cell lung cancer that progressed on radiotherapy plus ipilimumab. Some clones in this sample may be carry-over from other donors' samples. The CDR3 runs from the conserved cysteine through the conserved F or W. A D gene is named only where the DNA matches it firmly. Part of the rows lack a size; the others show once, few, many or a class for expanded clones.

CDR3aa: CASTTANEKLFF
CDR3nt: TGTGCCAGCACGACAGCTAATGAAAAACTGTTTTTT
len: 12
j_gene: TRBJ1-4
v_gene: TRBV6-1
d_gene: NA
abundance: NA

CDR3aa: CASSQDSRTGFYNEQFF
CDR3nt: TGCGCCAGCAGCCAAGATTCCAGGACAGGGTTTTACAATGAGCAGTTCTTC
len: 17
j_gene: TRBJ2-1
v_gene: TRBV4-3
d_gene: TRBD1
abundance: NA

CDR3aa: CASRPRGGGAPRPDTQYF
CDR3nt: TGTGCCAGCAGACCGCGGGGCGGGGGGGCCCCCCGACCAGATACGCAGTATTTT
len: 18
j_gene: TRBJ2-3
v_gene: TRBV7-2
d_gene: TRBD2
abundance: once

CDR3aa: CASSPGGPNEKLFF
CDR3nt: TGTGCCAGCAGCCCCGGGGGGCCTAATGAAAAACTGTTTTTT
len: 14
j_gene: TRBJ1-4
v_gene: TRBV28
d_gene: NA
abundance: NA

CDR3aa: CASKGGSSEAFF
CDR3nt: TGTGCCAGCAAAGGGGGCAGCTCTGAAGCTTTCTTT
len: 12
j_gene: TRBJ1-1
v_gene: TRBV9
d_gene: TRBD1
abundance: NA

CDR3aa: CASSFSGRLSGANVLTF
CDR3nt: TGTGCCAGCAGCTTTTCTGGACGCCTCTCTGGGGCCAACGTCCTGACTTTC
len: 17
j_gene: TRBJ2-6
v_gene: TRBV5-8
d_gene: NA
abundance: NA

CDR3aa: CASSQDWARTDTQYF
CDR3nt: TGTGCCAGCAGCCAAGATTGGGCTCGCACAGATACGCAGTATTTT
len: 15
j_gene: TRBJ2-3
v_gene: TRBV14
d_gene: NA
abundance: NA

CDR3aa: CASSLIAGGLGETQYF
CDR3nt: TGTGCCAGCAGCTTAATCGCGGGGGGCTTGGGAGAGACCCAGTACTTC
len: 16
j_gene: TRBJ2-5
v_gene: TRBV11-2
d_gene: TRBD2
abundance: NA

CDR3aa: CASSWRQGVYEQYF
CDR3nt: TGTGCCAGCAGTTGGCGCCAGGGGGTCTACGAGCAGTACTTC
len: 14
j_gene: TRBJ2-7
v_gene: TRBV27
d_gene: TRBD1
abundance: NA

CDR3aa: CASSQVVTGLGETQYF
CDR3nt: TGCGCCAGCAGTCAAGTAGTGACAGGGCTCGGAGAGACCCAGTACTTC
len: 16
j_gene: TRBJ2-5
v_gene: TRBV4-3
d_gene: TRBD1
abundance: NA

CDR3aa: CASSESDVAYNEQFF
CDR3nt: TGCGCCAGCAGCGAATCGGACGTAGCCTACAATGAGCAGTTCTTC
len: 15
j_gene: TRBJ2-1
v_gene: TRBV5-1
d_gene: NA
abundance: NA

CDR3aa: CASSLDGTGELFF
CDR3nt: TGCGCCAGCAGCTTGGATGGGACCGGGGAGCTGTTTTTT
len: 13
j_gene: TRBJ2-2
v_gene: TRBV5-1
d_gene: NA
abundance: NA

CDR3aa: CASSSVGSYEQYF
CDR3nt: TGTGCCAGCAGTTCCGTCGGCTCCTACGAGCAGTACTTC
len: 13
j_gene: TRBJ2-7
v_gene: TRBV6-6
d_gene: NA
abundance: NA

CDR3aa: CASSPSYRDPEGNTEAFF
CDR3nt: TGTGCCAGCAGCCCTTCCTACCGGGACCCAGAGGGGAACACTGAAGCTTTCTTT
len: 18
j_gene: TRBJ1-1
v_gene: TRBV21-1
d_gene: NA
abundance: NA

CDR3aa: CASSQGFQGGRGLFYGYTF
CDR3nt: TGCGCCAGCAGCCAAGGGTTCCAGGGAGGAAGGGGCCTCTTCTATGGCTACACCTTC
len: 19
j_gene: TRBJ1-2
v_gene: TRBV4-1
d_gene: NA
abundance: NA

CDR3aa: CASRPLAGVSSYNEQFF
CDR3nt: TGTGCCAGCAGACCCCTAGCGGGGGTGAGCTCCTACAATGAGCAGTTCTTC
len: 17
j_gene: TRBJ2-1
v_gene: TRBV13
d_gene: TRBD2
abundance: NA

CDR3aa: CASSLFRGFEAFF
CDR3nt: TGTGCCAGCAGTTTATTCCGAGGGTTTGAAGCTTTCTTT
len: 13
j_gene: TRBJ1-1
v_gene: TRBV28
d_gene: NA
abundance: NA

CDR3aa: CASSRTDNYGYTF
CDR3nt: TGTGCCAGCAGCCGGACAGATAACTATGGCTACACCTTC
len: 13
j_gene: TRBJ1-2
v_gene: TRBV7-2
d_gene: NA
abundance: NA

CDR3aa: CASSFRDSLTDTQYF
CDR3nt: TGTGCCAGCAGTTTCAGGGACAGCCTCACAGATACGCAGTATTTT
len: 15
j_gene: TRBJ2-3
v_gene: TRBV28
d_gene: TRBD1
abundance: once

CDR3aa: CASSVAVSSYNSPLHF
CDR3nt: TGTGCCAGCAGCGTAGCAGTGAGCTCCTATAATTCACCCCTCCACTTT
len: 16
j_gene: TRBJ1-6
v_gene: TRBV9
d_gene: NA
abundance: NA

CDR3aa: CASNTGRGRPQNTEAFF
CDR3nt: TGTGCCAGCAACACCGGCAGGGGGCGGCCCCAGAACACTGAAGCTTTCTTT
len: 17
j_gene: TRBJ1-1
v_gene: TRBV7-9
d_gene: TRBD1
abundance: NA

CDR3aa: CATSRDYVGSNSPLHF
CDR3nt: TGTGCCACCAGCAGAGATTACGTAGGGTCCAATTCACCCCTCCACTTT
len: 16
j_gene: TRBJ1-6
v_gene: TRBV15
d_gene: NA
abundance: NA

CDR3aa: CASSIQDQPANEQFF
CDR3nt: TGTGCCAGTAGTATCCAAGACCAGCCGGCGAATGAGCAGTTCTTC
len: 15
j_gene: TRBJ2-1
v_gene: TRBV19
d_gene: NA
abundance: NA

CDR3aa: CSANVNYGYTF
CDR3nt: TGCAGTGCTAACGTAAACTATGGCTACACCTTC
len: 11
j_gene: TRBJ1-2
v_gene: TRBV20-1
d_gene: NA
abundance: NA

CDR3aa: CASSSTRRDTQYF
CDR3nt: TGCGCCAGCAGCTCGACCCGGCGGGATACGCAGTATTTT
len: 13
j_gene: TRBJ2-3
v_gene: TRBV5-1
d_gene: NA
abundance: NA

CDR3aa: CASSLRTGAGSPLHF
CDR3nt: TGTGCCAGCAGCTTGCGGACAGGGGCGGGTTCACCCCTCCACTTT
len: 15
j_gene: TRBJ1-6
v_gene: TRBV11-2
d_gene: TRBD1
abundance: NA

CDR3aa: CASSPGGANYGYTF
CDR3nt: TGTGCCAGCAGCCCGGGGGGCGCTAACTATGGCTACACCTTC
len: 14
j_gene: TRBJ1-2
v_gene: TRBV11-2
d_gene: NA
abundance: few

CDR3aa: CASSLQGTSNQPQHF
CDR3nt: TGCGCCAGCAGTCTACAGGGAACTAGCAATCAGCCCCAGCATTTT
len: 15
j_gene: TRBJ1-5
v_gene: TRBV5-1
d_gene: NA
abundance: NA

CDR3aa: CASSLESGAGELFF
CDR3nt: TGCGCCAGCAGCTTGGAATCAGGGGCCGGGGAGCTGTTTTTT
len: 14
j_gene: TRBJ2-2
v_gene: TRBV5-1
d_gene: NA
abundance: NA

CDR3aa: CASSRGNEKLFF
CDR3nt: TGTGCCAGCTCCCGCGGTAATGAAAAACTGTTTTTT
len: 12
j_gene: TRBJ1-4
v_gene: TRBV2
d_gene: NA
abundance: once

CDR3aa: CASCSEQGAEAFF
CDR3nt: TGTGCCAGCTGTTCCGAACAGGGCGCTGAAGCTTTCTTT
len: 13
j_gene: TRBJ1-1
v_gene: TRBV7-9
d_gene: NA
abundance: NA

CDR3aa: CAISDPGHRETQYF
CDR3nt: TGTGCCATCAGTGACCCGGGACATCGGGAGACCCAGTACTTC
len: 14
j_gene: TRBJ2-5
v_gene: TRBV10-3
d_gene: NA
abundance: once

CDR3aa: CASSQVPPGRYGYTF
CDR3nt: TGCGCCAGCAGCCAAGTCCCCCCCGGCAGGTATGGCTACACCTTC
len: 15
j_gene: TRBJ1-2
v_gene: TRBV4-1
d_gene: NA
abundance: NA

CDR3aa: CASSPGDRLNQPQHF
CDR3nt: TGTGCCAGCTCACCAGGTGACAGACTAAATCAGCCCCAGCATTTT
len: 15
j_gene: TRBJ1-5
v_gene: TRBV18
d_gene: NA
abundance: NA

CDR3aa: CASSYRANEQFF
CDR3nt: TGTGCCAGCAGCTACAGGGCAAATGAGCAGTTCTTC
len: 12
j_gene: TRBJ2-1
v_gene: TRBV7-9
d_gene: NA
abundance: NA

CDR3aa: CSVRHYHGTEAFF
CDR3nt: TGCAGCGTTAGACACTACCATGGGACTGAAGCTTTCTTT
len: 13
j_gene: TRBJ1-1
v_gene: TRBV29-1
d_gene: NA
abundance: once

CDR3aa: CASSLRAGDTGELFF
CDR3nt: TGCGCCAGCAGCTTGAGGGCGGGGGACACCGGGGAGCTGTTTTTT
len: 15
j_gene: TRBJ2-2
v_gene: TRBV5-1
d_gene: TRBD2
abundance: NA

CDR3aa: CASSFSSIDTDTQYF
CDR3nt: TGTGCCAGCAGCTTCTCGTCGATAGACACAGATACGCAGTATTTT
len: 15
j_gene: TRBJ2-3
v_gene: TRBV7-2
d_gene: NA
abundance: NA

CDR3aa: CASSIGQGNSPLHF
CDR3nt: TGTGCCAGTAGTATAGGACAGGGTAATTCACCCCTCCACTTT
len: 14
j_gene: TRBJ1-6
v_gene: TRBV19
d_gene: TRBD1
abundance: few

CDR3aa: CASTGQGGNQPQHF
CDR3nt: TGTGCCAGCACGGGACAGGGTGGGAATCAGCCCCAGCATTTT
len: 14
j_gene: TRBJ1-5
v_gene: TRBV2
d_gene: TRBD1
abundance: NA

CDR3aa: CASEGVSYEQYF
CDR3nt: TGTGCCAGCGAGGGGGTCTCCTACGAGCAGTACTTC
len: 12
j_gene: TRBJ2-7
v_gene: TRBV6-6
d_gene: NA
abundance: NA

CDR3aa: CAISAFGQAISNQPQHF
CDR3nt: TGTGCCATCAGTGCGTTTGGACAGGCTATAAGCAATCAGCCCCAGCATTTT
len: 17
j_gene: TRBJ1-5
v_gene: TRBV10-3
d_gene: TRBD1
abundance: NA

CDR3aa: CASRPGQGQEKLFF
CDR3nt: TGTGCCAGCAGGCCGGGACAGGGTCAGGAAAAACTGTTTTTT
len: 14
j_gene: TRBJ1-4
v_gene: TRBV28
d_gene: TRBD1
abundance: NA

CDR3aa: CASSPSDRGISQPQHF
CDR3nt: TGTGCCAGCTCACCGTCGGACAGGGGGATCTCTCAGCCCCAGCATTTT
len: 16
j_gene: TRBJ1-5
v_gene: TRBV18
d_gene: TRBD1
abundance: NA

CDR3aa: CASSLFPDRVDEQYF
CDR3nt: TGCGCCAGCAGCTTGTTCCCCGACAGGGTAGACGAGCAGTACTTC
len: 15
j_gene: TRBJ2-7
v_gene: TRBV5-1
d_gene: TRBD1
abundance: NA

CDR3aa: CASSYHFNTGRNEQFF
CDR3nt: TGTGCCAGCAGTTACCACTTTAACACAGGGAGGAATGAGCAGTTCTTC
len: 16
j_gene: TRBJ2-1
v_gene: TRBV6-5
d_gene: NA
abundance: NA

CDR3aa: CASSSSRGGYNEQFF
CDR3nt: TGTGCCAGCAGCTCCTCACGTGGAGGTTACAATGAGCAGTTCTTC
len: 15
j_gene: TRBJ2-1
v_gene: TRBV11-3
d_gene: NA
abundance: NA

CDR3aa: CASSSVTVLNTEAFF
CDR3nt: TGTGCCAGCAGCTCGGTGACAGTACTAAACACTGAAGCTTTCTTT
len: 15
j_gene: TRBJ1-1
v_gene: TRBV5-6
d_gene: NA
abundance: NA

CDR3aa: CASSRLGGGASYEQYF
CDR3nt: TGCGCCAGCAGCCGGCTTGGAGGGGGGGCGTCCTACGAGCAGTACTTC
len: 16
j_gene: TRBJ2-7
v_gene: TRBV4-1
d_gene: NA
abundance: NA

CDR3aa: CASRGDRVQAFF
CDR3nt: TGCGCCAGCAGAGGGGACAGGGTTCAAGCTTTCTTT
len: 12
j_gene: TRBJ1-1
v_gene: TRBV5-1
d_gene: TRBD1
abundance: NA

CDR3aa: CASRDARGSSYEQYF
CDR3nt: TGTGCCAGCAGGGACGCGCGGGGGAGCTCCTACGAGCAGTACTTC
len: 15
j_gene: TRBJ2-7
v_gene: TRBV5-4
d_gene: TRBD2
abundance: NA

CDR3aa: CASSLQPIDTQYF
CDR3nt: TGCGCCAGCAGCTTACAGCCTATAGATACGCAGTATTTT
len: 13
j_gene: TRBJ2-3
v_gene: TRBV5-1
d_gene: NA
abundance: NA